Shown below are 15 T cell receptor beta chains from a single sample sequenced in a study of identifying expanded T cells in peripheral blood. Profiled with immunoSEQ multiplex PCR; TCRdb holds only in-frame clones, not every one. Among 70,000 to 100,000 clones listed, roughly 90% were seen once. Sequenced material: blood. These receptors were collected from a person aged 18 to 75 in good health.

The V and J genes are TRBV5-1 and TRBJ2-5, with D perhaps matching TRBD1 or TRBD2 (5 bases each). CDR1 SGHRS and CDR2 YFSETQ come from the germline V gene. With 5 bases removed from V and 5 bases from J, the gap between germline ends came to 13 bases. This CDR3 is 13 amino acids long. The CDR3 loop reads CASRDTTGETQYF. The DNA of the CDR3 is TGCGCCAGCAGGGACACCACGGGGGAGACCCAGTACTTC.

The gene calls are TRBV18 and TRBJ1-5; D gene unclear. CDR1 is KGHSH, CDR2 LQKENI, per germline. The V end lost 3 bases, the J end lost 2 bases, and 8 bases lay between the germline ends. The CDR3 sequence is 14 residues long. In DNA, the CDR3 is TGTGCCAGCTCACCTTTAAAAGGCAATCAGCCCCAGCATTTT. It codes for CASSPLKGNQPQHF.

This clone was found once. The chain combines TRBV28 with TRBJ1-4; TRBD1 might be the D (5 bases). Trimming pared 6 bases from V and 8 bases from J, leaving 22 bases between. The germline V gene has CDR1 MDHEN and CDR2 SYDVKM. The CDR3 length is 16 residues. In DNA form, the CDR3 reads TGTGCCAGCAGCTTCCCCCCCGGGACGGGTGAGGAAAAACTGTTTTTT. It yields the protein CASSFPPGTGEEKLFF.

This sequence joins TRBV28 and TRBJ1-5; 9 nucleotides match TRBD1. With 5 bases clipped from V and 1 base from J, the junction kept 6 bases outside the gene matches. CDR3 length: 16 amino acids. Germline CDR1 MDHEN, CDR2 SYDVKM. This chain's CDR3 is CASSHSGTGSNQPQHF. The CDR3 DNA sequence: TGTGCCAGCAGTCATTCCGGGACAGGGAGCAATCAGCCCCAGCATTTT. The complete variable domain, with remaining parts taken from reference TRBV28 and TRBJ1-5, reads DVKVTQSSRYLVKRTGEKVFLECVQDMDHENMFWYRQDPGLGLRLIYFSYDVKMKEKGDIPEGYSVSREKKERFSLILESASTNQTSMYLCASSHSGTGSNQPQHFGDGTRLSIL.

This clone was recorded only once. The chain employs TRBV9 and TRBJ1-1; the D gene is possibly TRBD1 (5 bases). Trimming left V 4 bases short and J 6 bases short, with 19 bases between. CDR3 length: 15 residues. The germline CDR1 and CDR2 sequences are SGDLS and YYNGEE. The CDR3 here is CASSLTGGSGAEAFF. The CDR3 coding sequence is TGTGCCAGCAGCCTGACGGGGGGGTCGGGCGCTGAAGCTTTCTTT.

A single count supports this clone. The chain has TRBV7-9 and TRBJ1-4; 10 bases are shared with TRBD1. J was trimmed by 8 bases and V by 0 bases; bases with no gene match: 3. CDR1 is SEHNR, CDR2 FQNEAQ, per germline (reference sequence). There are 15 residues in the CDR3. CDR3 sequence: CASSLAGTGDEKLFF. CDR3 bases: TGTGCCAGCAGCTTAGCCGGGACAGGGGACGAAAAACTGTTTTTT. Looking up the rest from reference TRBV7-9 and TRBJ1-4 gives the full variable domain: DTGVSQNPRHKITKRGQNVTFRCDPISEHNRLYWYRQTLGQGPEFLTYFQNEAQLEKSRLLSDRFSAERPKGSFSTLEIQRTEQGDSAMYLCASSLAGTGDEKLFFGSGTQLSVL.

This clone was seen a handful of times. V usage is TRBV4-3 and J usage is TRBJ1-2, with 8 bases fitting TRBD1. With 3 bases clipped from V and 4 bases from J, the junction kept 4 bases outside the gene matches. The CDR3 covers 14 residues. Germline V gives CDR1 LGHNA, CDR2 YSLEER. In DNA, the CDR3 is TGCGCCAGCAGCCAGGAAGGACAGGGCTATGGCTACACCTTC. This gives the protein CASSQEGQGYGYTF.

The chain recombines TRBV4-2 with TRBJ2-3; 12 nucleotides line up with TRBD2. Germline loops: CDR1 LGHNA, CDR2 YNFKEQ. Trimming took 4 bases from V and 2 from J; bases not matched to a gene: 13. The CDR3 totals 19 residues. CDR3 bases: TGTGCCAGCAGCCTAGGGGCGGGTGGACTAGCGGGGAACACAGATACGCAGTATTTT. The encoded protein is CASSLGAGGLAGNTDTQYF.

The chain uses TRBV6-1 and TRBJ2-1; 7 nucleotides line up with TRBD1. J gave up 3 bases and V 4 bases, and 3 bases lay outside the gene matches. The CDR3 extends over 14 amino acids. Germline lookup yields CDR1 MNHNS and CDR2 SASEGT. DNA for the CDR3: TGTGCCAGCAGTGTCGGACAGGACTACAATGAGCAGTTCTTC. Protein product: CASSVGQDYNEQFF.

This sequence joins TRBV19 and TRBJ1-1; D gene ambiguous. Germline V gene lookup returns CDR1 LNHDA and CDR2 SQIVND (reference sequence). V was shortened by 3 bases and J by 7 bases, with 9 bases between the two germline ends. The CDR3 spans 12 residues. CDR3 region: CASSIPSNEAFF. Written as DNA, the CDR3 is TGTGCCAGTAGTATCCCTTCCAATGAAGCTTTCTTT.

The V and J genes are TRBV2 and TRBJ2-1; TRBD2 matches 11 bases. The CDR3 loop spans 16 amino acids. Germline CDR1 reads SNHLY; CDR2 reads FYNNEI. Unmatched junction bases numbered 4, after V lost 6 bases and J lost 0 bases. CDR3 sequence reads: CASRGTSGSSYNEQFF. CDR3 in DNA: TGTGCCAGCAGGGGGACTAGCGGAAGCTCCTACAATGAGCAGTTCTTC.

This clone was found once. This chain uses TRBV27 with TRBJ2-1; 10 positions agree with TRBD2. Germline values: CDR1 MNHEY, CDR2 SMNVEV (reference sequence). The CDR3 length is 12 residues. Trimming took 7 bases from V and 15 from J; bases not matched to a gene: 9. The CDR3 sequence is CASTDGTSARFF. The DNA for the CDR3 is TGTGCCAGCACCGATGGGACTAGCGCTCGGTTCTTC.

The V and J genes are TRBV19 and TRBJ2-2; D is uncertain. The germline gives CDR1 LNHDA, CDR2 SQIVND (reference sequence). The CDR3 covers 14 residues. V was clipped by 5 bases and J by 4 bases, with 11 bases between them. In nucleotides, the CDR3 is TGTGCCAGTAGTCCCTCGGGTGGCACCGGGGAGCTGTTTTTT. Its protein is CASSPSGGTGELFF.

The chain couples TRBV13 to TRBJ2-6; the D is unclear. This CDR3 has 15 residues. Per germline, CDR1 PRHDT and CDR2 FYEKMQ (reference sequence). Trimming shortened V by 5 bases and J by 4 bases, and 12 bases separated the two germline ends. CDR3 in amino acids: CASSPRTTGANVLTF. CDR3 sequence (DNA): TGTGCCAGCAGCCCAAGGACGACAGGGGCCAACGTCCTGACTTTC.

The chain carries TRBV6-4 and TRBJ2-2, with 10 bases that match TRBD2. The CDR3 length is 15 residues. Germline V gene lookup returns CDR1 MRHNA and CDR2 SNTAGT. The V and J ends lost 6 bases and 5 bases, in that order; junction bases with no gene match: 6. DNA of the CDR3: TGTGCCAGCAGCGCCGGGACTAGCGAGACCGGGGAGCTGTTTTTT. Translating gives CASSAGTSETGELFF.